Listed here is a single T cell receptor (beta chain). Its target antigen remains unknown. Base qualities are not recorded, but no much larger clone differs from it by a single base. The CDR3 covers 15 residues, taking in both the cysteine and the phenylalanine. CDR3 DNA is the only sequence kept; it has 45 bases, read in frame from the first base. The V and J ends are trimmed by 4 bases and 0 bases, leaving 12 bases between them. As encoded in the germline V gene, CDR1 is SGHVS while CDR2 is FQNEAQ. The sample comes from a study of blood T cell repertoires in COVID-19 (dated by TCRdb to between 2020 and 2021). Context from the whole study: The collaborator samples originated in the United States, Italy and Spain and spanned the acute and convalescent phases of COVID-19. The dataset comprised deeply sampled blood TCRbeta repertoires from subjects exposed to, actively infected with, or recovered from COVID-19. Samples were obtained from the ongoing ImmuneRACE study (first 160 participants) and from over a thousand subjects provided by 6 global collaborators. A de-identified subject ID, COVID-19 status, age in years and sex were almost always included in the sample metadata. The repertoires were released in a freely available public database meant as a resource for research on the immune response to SARS-CoV-2. Where HLA class I and class II types were available, the types were taken from metadata supplied by the sample provider, not from assay-based typing. The material from the prospective study consisted of cDNA or gDNA derived from T cells, B-cell-depleted T cells, or PBMCs.

Collaborating institutions collected whole blood in K2EDTA tubes following their own protocols. For TCRbeta analysis, collaborator samples were shipped as frozen whole blood, as isolated PBMCs, or as DNA extracted from either sample type. Results the study describes overall, beyond this receptor: How much clinical and demographic metadata was included differed by source and by participant, and the metadata was provided uncurated.

TCRbeta CDR3 regions were amplified from genomic DNA using the immunoSEQ Assay, a bias-controlled multiplex PCR. The study's own analysis went as follows. The number of nucleated cells in each sample was estimated from the amplification of reference gene primers within the assay. Sequence reads were collapsed and filtered to measure the absolute abundance of every unique TCRbeta CDR3 rearrangement. Productive Simpson clonality was computed per sample as the square root of Simpson's diversity index over productive rearrangements. Drawn from immuneACCESS, this table holds only the in-frame rearrangements with V and J called that TCRdb kept. Clones are partly lost; checked studies trace under half to an unresolved V gene and leave the rest unexplained. The DNA was the basis for D and trimming; V, J and clone size are from that table. The sample table contains about 88,000 clones; only one count was recorded for approximately 90% of them. Approximately 15% of the sample is held by the ten biggest clonotypes.

The clonotype was recovered from a male donor with acute or convalescent COVID-19. Material: peripheral blood. The chain uses TRBV7-8 and TRBJ1-1, with the D gene uncertain. CDR3 protein: CASSSAGLMNTEAFF. Here is the DNA: TGTGCCAGCAGCTCTGCGGGCCTAATGAACACTGAAGCTTTCTTT.